A selection of T cell receptor beta chains follows, all from one sample in a study of metastatic and nonmetastatic thyroid tumors. With MiXCR, TCRdb called clones anew from the PCR reads. The profile shows about 8,400 clones, about 45% of them singletons. The sequenced material came from tumor tissue. The receptors were gathered from a male donor with papillary thyroid cancer or a benign thyroid nodule (not recorded which). Some clones in this sample may be carry-over from other donors' samples. Each CDR3 is given with its conserved first and last residue. The order of the fields is D gene, clone size, J gene, V gene, CDR3 protein, CDR3 DNA. D genes are given only for firm matches. Some rows have no size entry. The others give once, few or many, or a class for an expanded clone.

d_gene: NA; abundance: NA; j_gene: TRBJ2-2; v_gene: TRBV5-1; CDR3aa: CASSSRGPLDTGELFF; CDR3nt: TGCGCCAGCAGCTCACGAGGGCCGCTTGACACCGGGGAGCTGTTTTTT
d_gene: TRBD1; abundance: once; j_gene: TRBJ2-7; v_gene: TRBV30; CDR3aa: CGGQGNSYEQYF; CDR3nt: TGTGGGGGACAGGGGAACTCCTACGAGCAGTACTTC
d_gene: TRBD2; abundance: few; j_gene: TRBJ2-7; v_gene: TRBV30; CDR3aa: CAWGERGGVRSYEQYF; CDR3nt: TGTGCCTGGGGTGAGCGGGGGGGCGTTCGGTCGTACGAGCAGTACTTC
d_gene: TRBD1; abundance: NA; j_gene: TRBJ1-5; v_gene: TRBV6-2/TRBV6-3; CDR3aa: CASRVGQGAQNQPQHF; CDR3nt: TGTGCCAGCAGGGTGGGACAGGGGGCCCAAAATCAGCCCCAGCATTTT
d_gene: NA; abundance: NA; j_gene: TRBJ1-1; v_gene: TRBV13; CDR3aa: CASSLGQGNTEAFF; CDR3nt: TGTGCCAGCAGCTTAGGCCAGGGAAACACTGAAGCTTTCTTT
d_gene: NA; abundance: NA; j_gene: TRBJ2-7; v_gene: TRBV28; CDR3aa: CASKRQGSSYEQYF; CDR3nt: TGTGCCAGCAAAAGACAAGGAAGCTCCTACGAGCAGTACTTC
d_gene: NA; abundance: NA; j_gene: TRBJ2-7; v_gene: TRBV6-2/TRBV6-3; CDR3aa: CASSYSPTEQYF; CDR3nt: TGTGCCAGCAGTTATTCCCCGACCGAGCAGTACTTC
d_gene: TRBD1; abundance: few; j_gene: TRBJ1-6; v_gene: TRBV25-1; CDR3aa: CASSVRQGNSPLHF; CDR3nt: TGTGCCAGCAGTGTACGACAGGGGAATTCACCCCTCCACTTT
d_gene: NA; abundance: NA; j_gene: TRBJ2-2; v_gene: TRBV4-1; CDR3aa: CASSQVFNTGELFF; CDR3nt: TGCGCCAGCAGCCAAGTCTTTAACACCGGGGAGCTGTTTTTT
d_gene: NA; abundance: NA; j_gene: TRBJ1-1; v_gene: TRBV20-1; CDR3aa: CSARGGVEAFF; CDR3nt: TGCAGTGCTAGGGGGGGGGTAGAAGCTTTCTTT
d_gene: NA; abundance: NA; j_gene: TRBJ2-1; v_gene: TRBV30; CDR3aa: CAWSVETYNEQFF; CDR3nt: TGTGCCTGGAGTGTTGAGACTTACAATGAGCAGTTCTTC
d_gene: NA; abundance: NA; j_gene: TRBJ1-2; v_gene: TRBV30; CDR3aa: CAFTRAGSLPSYGYTF; CDR3nt: TGTGCCTTTACCAGGGCAGGGAGCCTACCGTCTTATGGCTACACCTTC
d_gene: NA; abundance: large; j_gene: TRBJ1-1; v_gene: TRBV2; CDR3aa: CASSEAQGLNTEAFF; CDR3nt: TGTGCCAGCAGTGAAGCGCAGGGGTTGAACACTGAAGCTTTCTTT
d_gene: NA; abundance: NA; j_gene: TRBJ2-3; v_gene: TRBV27; CDR3aa: CASSHSTGDTQYF; CDR3nt: TGTGCCAGCAGTCACTCAACCGGGGATACGCAGTATTTT
d_gene: TRBD2; abundance: many; j_gene: TRBJ2-5; v_gene: TRBV12-3/TRBV12-4; CDR3aa: CASSFVVAGGPLDQETQYF; CDR3nt: TGTGCCAGCAGTTTTGTGGTGGCGGGGGGGCCATTGGACCAAGAGACCCAGTACTTC
d_gene: NA; abundance: NA; j_gene: TRBJ1-5; v_gene: TRBV7-2; CDR3aa: CASSYNQGFYQPQHF; CDR3nt: TGTGCCAGCAGCTACAACCAGGGGTTCTATCAGCCCCAGCATTTT
d_gene: NA; abundance: few; j_gene: TRBJ1-6; v_gene: TRBV2; CDR3aa: CASSVPGSYNSPLHF; CDR3nt: TGTGCCAGCAGCGTGCCCGGCTCCTATAATTCACCCCTCCACTTT